This T cell receptor beta chain was obtained from a study of shared clonotypes between healthy human individuals. Whole-study results and caveats: Generally, estimated richness proved larger in naive subsets than it did in memory subsets.

About this clone: The antigen remains undetermined.

The CDR3 runs to 14 residues. Deletions cut 4 bases from V and 7 bases from J, with 16 bases between. The germline V gene has CDR1 SGHTA and CDR2 FQGTGA. Per the authors' pipeline: Because ImmunoSEQ provided only junction sequences with no quality scores, the filtering differed. Produced via immunoSEQ multiplex PCR; TCRdb's table is partial and in-frame only. The DNA gave D and trimming, while V, J and clone size come from that table. The table records roughly 2.1 million clones, 90% to 95% of them present only once. Naive CD8 isolation took CD45RO-negative cells positively selected for CCR7 and excluded terminally differentiated effector memory CD45RA+ cells.

Sequencing input: naive CD8+ T cells from PBMCs. The sequence derives from a man aged 18 to 30 in good health. Some clones in this sample may be carry-over from other donors' samples. The chain carries TRBV7-3 and TRBJ2-5; D is ambiguous. In nucleotides, the CDR3 is TGTGCCAGCAGCTCTCTTTTTTTTTGGGGGACCCAGTACTTC. This gives the protein CASSSLFFWGTQYF.